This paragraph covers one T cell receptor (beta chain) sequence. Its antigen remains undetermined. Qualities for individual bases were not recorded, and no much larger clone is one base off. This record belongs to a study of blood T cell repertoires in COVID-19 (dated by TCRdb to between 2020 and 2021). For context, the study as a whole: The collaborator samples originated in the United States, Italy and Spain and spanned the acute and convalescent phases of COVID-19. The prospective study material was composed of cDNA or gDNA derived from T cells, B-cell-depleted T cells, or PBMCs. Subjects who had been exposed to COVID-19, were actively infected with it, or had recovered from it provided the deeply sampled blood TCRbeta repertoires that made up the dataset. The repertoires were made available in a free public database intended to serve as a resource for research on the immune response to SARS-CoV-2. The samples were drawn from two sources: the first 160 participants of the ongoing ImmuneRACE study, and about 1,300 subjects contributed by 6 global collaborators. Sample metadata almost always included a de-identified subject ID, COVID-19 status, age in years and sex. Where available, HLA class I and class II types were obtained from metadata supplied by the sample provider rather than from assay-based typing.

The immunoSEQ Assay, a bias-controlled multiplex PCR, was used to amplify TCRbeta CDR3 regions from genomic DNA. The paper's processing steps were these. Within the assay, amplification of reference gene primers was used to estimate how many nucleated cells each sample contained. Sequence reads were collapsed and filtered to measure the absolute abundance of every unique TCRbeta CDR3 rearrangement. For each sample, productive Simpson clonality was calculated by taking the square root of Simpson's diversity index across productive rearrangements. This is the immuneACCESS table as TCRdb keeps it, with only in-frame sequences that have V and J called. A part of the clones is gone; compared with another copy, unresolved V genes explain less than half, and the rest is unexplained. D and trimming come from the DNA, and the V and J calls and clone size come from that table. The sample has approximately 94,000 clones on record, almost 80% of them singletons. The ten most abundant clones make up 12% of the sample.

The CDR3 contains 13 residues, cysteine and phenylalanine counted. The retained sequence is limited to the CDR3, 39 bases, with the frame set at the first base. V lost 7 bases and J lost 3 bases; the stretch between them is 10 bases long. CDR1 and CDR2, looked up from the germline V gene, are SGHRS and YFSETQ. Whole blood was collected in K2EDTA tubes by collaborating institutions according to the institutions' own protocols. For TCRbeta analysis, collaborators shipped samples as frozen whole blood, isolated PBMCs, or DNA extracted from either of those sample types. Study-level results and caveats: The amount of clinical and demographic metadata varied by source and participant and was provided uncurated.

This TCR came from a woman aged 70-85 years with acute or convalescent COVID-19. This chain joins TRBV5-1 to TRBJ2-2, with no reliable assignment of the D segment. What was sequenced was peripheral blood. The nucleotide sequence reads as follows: TGCGCCAGCGCGTCTCCGTACACCGGGGAGCTGTTTTTT. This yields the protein CASASPYTGELFF.